The rows below give T cell receptor beta chains drawn from one sample of a study of blood T cell repertoires in COVID-19. Measured with immunoSEQ multiplex PCR; TCRdb has only the in-frame clones, and not every one. In the table there are 400,000 to 500,000 clones, 80% to 90% of which are singletons. Sequences were obtained from peripheral blood. The receptors come from a woman younger than 45 with active or convalescent COVID-19. The CDR3 runs from the conserved cysteine through the conserved F or W. The D gene is left open where the match is weak. Expanded clones are given a class, and other clones once, few, many or no size at all.

d_gene	v_gene	abundance	j_gene	len	CDR3aa	CDR3nt
TRBD1	TRBV7-9	NA	TRBJ1-4	14	CASSYTGVNEKLFF	TGTGCCAGCAGCTACACAGGGGTGAATGAAAAACTGTTTTTT
TRBD1	TRBV5-1	NA	TRBJ2-7	14	CASSTDRVFNEQYF	TGCGCCAGCAGTACGGACAGGGTTTTTAACGAGCAGTACTTC
NA	TRBV16	NA	TRBJ2-1	14	CASSQSGGYNEQFF	TGTGCCAGCAGCCAATCCGGGGGTTACAATGAGCAGTTCTTC
NA	TRBV19	NA	TRBJ1-4	15	CASSEAATTNEKLFF	TGTGCCAGTAGTGAAGCTGCCACAACTAATGAAAAACTGTTTTTT
NA	TRBV6-1	NA	TRBJ2-5	15	CASSEAGDNWETQYF	TGTGCCAGCAGTGAAGCCGGGGACAATTGGGAGACCCAGTACTTC
NA	TRBV7-8	NA	TRBJ2-7	15	CASSSGSSGTYEQYF	TGTGCCAGCAGCTCGGGGAGTAGCGGAACCTACGAGCAGTACTTC
NA	TRBV7-2	NA	TRBJ2-5	15	CASTPPPAPGETQYF	TGTGCCAGCACACCCCCCCCCGCCCCGGGGGAGACCCAGTACTTC
TRBD1	TRBV27	once	TRBJ1-2	12	CAIHTGGDGYTF	TGTGCCATTCACACAGGGGGCGATGGCTACACCTTC
NA	TRBV10-3	NA	TRBJ1-5	14	CAISEGGGNQPQHF	TGTGCCATCAGTGAAGGAGGGGGCAATCAGCCCCAGCATTTT
NA	TRBV2	NA	TRBJ1-5	17	CASGRFLRGKKDQPQHF	TGTGCCAGCGGCAGATTCCTCAGGGGAAAGAAAGATCAGCCCCAGCATTTT
NA	TRBV9	NA	TRBJ2-3	18	CASSVVGPGGPSTDTQYF	TGTGCCAGCAGCGTAGTTGGCCCCGGGGGACCTAGCACAGATACGCAGTATTTT
NA	TRBV5-1	NA	TRBJ2-1	13	CASSEISYNEQFF	TGCGCCAGCAGCGAGATCTCCTACAATGAGCAGTTCTTC
TRBD1	TRBV7-9	few	TRBJ1-4	15	CASSPDRGIFEKLFF	TGTGCCAGCAGCCCGGACAGGGGGATATTTGAAAAACTGTTTTTT
TRBD1	TRBV27	NA	TRBJ1-1	15	CASSLDQGGNTEAFF	TGTGCCAGCAGTTTAGATCAGGGGGGGAACACTGAAGCTTTCTTT
NA	TRBV6-2/TRBV6-3	NA	TRBJ1-5	14	CASSNTQDNQPQHF	TGTGCCAGCAGTAACACACAGGATAATCAGCCCCAGCATTTT
NA	TRBV18	NA	TRBJ1-3	15	CASSPSGTSGNTIYF	TGTGCCAGCTCACCAAGCGGGACAAGTGGAAACACCATATATTTT
NA	TRBV6-2/TRBV6-3	NA	TRBJ2-3	14	CASGLAGAPDTQYF	TGTGCCAGCGGCCTCGCGGGGGCCCCAGATACGCAGTATTTT